Following are 9 T cell receptor beta chains from one sample sequenced in a study of blood T cell repertoires in COVID-19 (dated by TCRdb to the early 2020s). The library was obtained by the immunoSEQ multiplex PCR assay. Here the immuneACCESS table is served through TCRdb, limited to in-frame sequences with V and J called. Missing clones are a known gap in these copies; in checked studies unresolved V genes cover under half, and the rest lacks a known reason. Present in this sample are around 72,000 clones, 75% to 95% of which were seen just once. The top ten clones comprise 10% to 15% of the sample. Source material: peripheral blood. These receptors all come from a human donor with active COVID-19. The donor label of this sample is uncertain.

J is TRBJ2-7 and V is TRBV7-2; 7 positions match TRBD1. Germline V lookup: CDR1 SGHTA, CDR2 FQGNSA. The V and J ends lost 1 base and 4 bases, in that order; junction bases with no gene match: 7. The CDR3 is made up of 15 amino acids. The chain's CDR3 is CASSLVSGTEYEQYF. The CDR3 coding sequence is TGTGCCAGCAGCTTAGTTTCGGGGACAGAATACGAGCAGTACTTC.

Points on this clone: Other DNA sequences of this sample code for an identical CDR3. The chain joins TRBV2 to TRBJ1-5; 8 bases align to TRBD1. This CDR3 contains 15 residues. The germline V gene encodes CDR1 SNHLY and CDR2 FYNNEI. V gave up 5 bases and J gave up 2 bases; unmatched junction bases: 5. Here the CDR3 reads CASSSTGVGNQPQHF. Written as DNA, the CDR3 is TGTGCCAGCAGTTCGACAGGGGTAGGCAATCAGCCCCAGCATTTT.

V and J are TRBV7-2 and TRBJ1-2; D remains unclear. The CDR3 has 14 residues. Germline loops: CDR1 SGHTA, CDR2 FQGNSA. V lost 2 bases and J 8 bases, leaving 15 bases between the germline ends. CDR3 coding DNA: TGTGCCAGCAGCTTAAGAGAGACACCGAGCGGCTACACCTTC. It codes for CASSLRETPSGYTF.

The rearrangement links TRBV24-1 to TRBJ2-1; the match to TRBD1 covers 12 bases. Trimming at V came to 4 bases and at J to 8 bases, leaving 5 bases not matched to a gene. Germline V gene data show CDR1 as KGHDR and CDR2 as SFDVKD. The CDR3 length is 15 residues. The CDR3 DNA reads as TGTGCCACCAGTGAGCGCGGGACAGGGGGCGATGAGCAGTTCTTC. It encodes CATSERGTGGDEQFF.

The chain has TRBV6-5 and TRBJ1-4; D ambiguous. The CDR3 has 15 amino acids. The V end lost 0 bases, the J end lost 5 bases, and 10 bases lay between the germline ends. The V gene's germline CDR1 is MNHEY and CDR2 SVGAGI. The CDR3 DNA sequence: TGTGCCAGCAGTTACTCGGGCCGTCAAAATGAAAAACTGTTTTTT. Its protein product is CASSYSGRQNEKLFF.

The DNA of the CDR3 is TGTGCCACCAGTGGGGACAGGGTGGGCAATGAGCAGTTCTTC. This encodes CATSGDRVGNEQFF. The chain combines TRBV24-1 with TRBJ2-1, with TRBD1 matching over 9 bases. This CDR3 is built from 14 residues. V trimming: 5 bases; J trimming: 6 bases; junction bases outside the gene matches: 4. Germline CDR1 is KGHDR and CDR2 is SFDVKD.

This sequence joins TRBV7-2 and TRBJ2-5; D is ambiguous. CDR3 length equals 15 residues. CDR1 SGHTA and CDR2 FQGNSA come from the germline V gene. With 1 base removed from V and 2 bases from J, the gap between germline ends came to 11 bases. CDR3 sequence: CASSLESRFQETQYF. The CDR3, as DNA: TGTGCCAGCAGCTTAGAAAGTCGGTTTCAAGAGACCCAGTACTTC. The entire variable domain, with the rest obtained from reference TRBV7-2 and TRBJ2-5, is as follows: GAGVSQSPSNKVTEKGKDVELRCDPISGHTALYWYRQSLGQGLEFLIYFQGNSAPDKSGLPSDRFSAERTGGSVSTLTIQRTQQEDSAVYLCASSLESRFQETQYFGPGTRLLVL.

The chain combines TRBV7-2 with TRBJ1-5; possible D gene TRBD1, 5 bases. Trimming shortened V by 7 bases and J by 0 bases, and 13 bases separated the two germline ends. There are 15 residues in the CDR3. Germline assignment: CDR1 SGHTA and CDR2 FQGNSA. The CDR3 region is CASTRQTDSNQPQHF. The DNA of the CDR3 is TGTGCCAGCACCCGACAGACTGATAGCAATCAGCCCCAGCATTTT.

This chain joins TRBV6-5 and TRBJ2-2; maybe TRBD2 (5 bases). V was pared by 8 bases and J by 5 bases, with 18 bases between. In germline, CDR1 is MNHEY, CDR2 SVGAGI. The CDR3 runs 15 residues. The CDR3 sequence: CASGPTPRGTGELFF. The CDR3 DNA follows: TGTGCCAGCGGACCGACCCCCCGGGGTACCGGGGAGCTGTTTTTT.